The 16 T cell receptor beta chains below all came from one sample that was sequenced in a study of metastatic and nonmetastatic thyroid tumors. MiXCR re-clonotyped the PCR reads for TCRdb. This sample has over 20,000 clones, with about a sixth found just once. Prior to thyroid surgery, none of the patients had received any treatment. The source material was tumor tissue. The origin of the receptors is a female donor with papillary thyroid cancer or a benign thyroid nodule (not recorded which). Some clones in this sample may be carry-over from other donors' samples.

A word on this clone: A much more abundant neighbour one base away suggests this may be a read error. The conserved phenylalanine or tryptophan normally closing the CDR3 is absent here, so this likely arose from a read error. This chain uses TRBV28 with TRBJ2-4; TRBD1 is a possible D gene (5 bases). In germline, CDR1 is MDHEN, CDR2 SYDVKM. V was cut by 1 base and J by 1 base, with 5 bases left in between. The CDR3 length is 14 residues. The CDR3: CASSLSGAKNIQYV. The CDR3 coding sequence is TGTGCCAGCAGTTTATCAGGGGCCAAAAACATTCAGTACGTC.

This clone was counted only a few times. V is TRBV19 and J is TRBJ2-4, with 8 positions matching TRBD1. The germline V gene encodes CDR1 LNHDA and CDR2 SQIVND (reference sequence). There are 13 residues in the CDR3. Here the CDR3 reads CTNTGQGENIQYF. CDR3 bases: TGTACCAATACCGGACAGGGTGAAAACATTCAGTACTTC. The full variable domain, completed using reference TRBV19 and TRBJ2-4, is DGGITQSPKYLFRKEGQNVTLSCEQNLNHDAMYWYRQDPGQGLRLIYYSQIVNDFQKGDIAEGYSVSREKKESFPLTVTSAQKNPTAFYLCTNTGQGENIQYFGAGTRLSVL.

Remarks on this clone: A read error may be the cause here, since a much bigger clone is one base away. Other nucleotide sequences from this sample produce the same CDR3. The J gene is TRBJ2-1, the V gene TRBV4-1; 7 nucleotides line up with TRBD1. Germline values: CDR1 MGHRA, CDR2 YSYEKL. This CDR3 spans 17 amino acids. The V gene end was trimmed by 3 bases and the J gene end by 5 bases; junction bases not matched to a gene: 13. The CDR3 nucleotides are TGCGCCAGCAGCCAGGGATTAGGGGGCCGCCTCGACAATGAGCAGTTCTTC. This translates into CASSQGLGGRLDNEQFF.

In regard to this clone: A read error is possible here, since a much larger clone lies one base away. The rearrangement links TRBV12-3 or TRBV12-4 to TRBJ1-2; D ambiguous. The CDR3 is 12 residues long. V was trimmed by 5 bases and J by 3 bases, leaving 7 bases between them. The CDR3 spells CASSPSDYGYTF. The DNA of the CDR3 is TGTGCCAGCAGTCCAAGCGACTATGGCTACACCTTC.

This clone was recorded many times. The rearrangement joins TRBV28 to TRBJ1-2; 9 nucleotides agree with TRBD1. Germline V CDR1 and CDR2: MDHEN, SYDVKM. CDR3 length equals 15 residues. Unmatched junction bases numbered 9, after V lost 2 bases and J lost 8 bases. The CDR3 DNA sequence: TGTGCCAGCAGTTTAAGTACGGGACAGGGCGCCGGCTACACCTTC. It translates to CASSLSTGQGAGYTF.

This clone showed up many times. The chain joins TRBV5-1 to TRBJ1-1; possibly TRBD1 for D (5 bases). The CDR3 has 16 amino acids. Trimming cost V 6 bases and J 1 base, with 19 bases left between them. Germline V gene lookup returns CDR1 SGHRS and CDR2 YFSETQ. The CDR3 DNA reads TGCGCCAGCACCCTCACCACAGGCCCGAGGAACACTGAAGCTTTCTTT. Its protein is CASTLTTGPRNTEAFF.

The V and J genes are TRBV11-2 and TRBJ2-1; 12 bases fit TRBD2. The V segment lost 3 bases and the J segment 9 bases; nucleotides outside the gene matches: 12. The CDR3 spans 17 residues. CDR1 and CDR2 (germline): SGHAT, FQNNGV. CDR3 protein: CASSLVAGLAGFVEQFF. The CDR3 DNA follows: TGTGCCAGCAGCTTGGTGGCAGGACTAGCGGGATTTGTTGAGCAGTTCTTC.

This clone was recorded at least ten times. The chain links TRBV12-3 or TRBV12-4 to TRBJ1-3; 7 bases match TRBD1. J was trimmed by 1 base and V by 5 bases; bases with no gene match: 11. The CDR3 sequence is 17 residues long. In DNA, the CDR3 is TGTGCCAGCAGTCCCCCAGGCAGGGGGTCTTCTGGAAACACCATATATTTT. Protein: CASSPPGRGSSGNTIYF.

This clone was seen ten or more times. The chain couples TRBV20-1 to TRBJ2-7; D unclear. Trimming stripped 6 bases from V and 4 bases from J, with 19 bases between. The germline V gene has CDR1 DFQATT and CDR2 SNEGSKA (reference sequence). CDR3 length: 14 amino acids. CDR3: CSAKSGYKGYEQYF. The CDR3, as DNA: TGCAGTGCAAAAAGTGGTTACAAAGGGTACGAGCAGTACTTC.

This clone was picked up many times. The rearrangement uses TRBV7-9 and TRBJ1-2; the D gene is possibly TRBD1 (5 bases). V gave up 5 bases and J gave up 9 bases, with 16 bases separating them. Germline loops: CDR1 SEHNR, CDR2 FQNEAQ (reference sequence). The CDR3 is 13 amino acids. The chain's CDR3 is CASSHSGEVSYTF. The CDR3 nucleotides read TGTGCCAGCAGCCACTCGGGGGAGGTGAGCTACACCTTC.

This clone was detected ten times or more. The J gene is TRBJ2-1, the V gene TRBV4-1; TRBD2 might be the D (6 bases). The CDR3 consists of 14 residues. Between the trimmed V and J ends, which lost 4 bases and 7 bases, there was a span of 14 bases. Germline CDR1 and CDR2: MGHRA and YSYEKL. The chain's CDR3 is CASSRVGSRNEQFF. The DNA of the CDR3 is TGCGCCAGCAGCCGGGTCGGGAGTAGGAATGAGCAGTTCTTC.

This clone is labeled as medium-sized. The CDR3 DNA reads as TGTGCCAGCCAGGGGACTAGCGGGAACCAAGAGACCCAGTACTTC. Protein product: CASQGTSGNQETQYF. The chain couples TRBV6-2 or TRBV6-3 to TRBJ2-5; 13 bases map to TRBD2. The V gene's germline CDR1 is MNHEY and CDR2 SVGEGT. The CDR3 runs to 15 residues. Trimming cost V 8 bases and J 0 bases; bases outside gene matches: 3.

This clone was seen only a few times. V is TRBV6-2 or TRBV6-3 and J is TRBJ2-3, with D perhaps matching TRBD2 (5 bases). The CDR3 loop spans 15 amino acids. V was shortened by 2 bases and J by 5 bases, with 14 bases between the two germline ends. Germline V gene lookup returns CDR1 MNHEY and CDR2 SVGEGT. In DNA form, the CDR3 reads TGTGCCAGCAGTTACGGAGCGGCCCTTGGAGATACGCAGTATTTT. It encodes CASSYGAALGDTQYF.

The chain couples TRBV18 to TRBJ1-5; no clear D gene. Germline CDR1 is KGHSH and CDR2 is LQKENI. The V gene lost 3 bases and the J gene lost 7 bases, with 16 bases spanning the gap. CDR3 size: 15 residues. In DNA, the CDR3 is TGTGCCAGCTCACCGGACTTTGTCTCCAACCAGCCCCAGCATTTT. It translates to CASSPDFVSNQPQHF.

The gene calls are TRBV11-1 and TRBJ2-3, with no clear D. The length of the CDR3 is 15 residues. Per germline, CDR1 SGHAT and CDR2 FQDESV (reference sequence). Trimming pared 2 bases from V and 4 bases from J, leaving 13 bases between. CDR3: CASSLQPRSSDTQYF. CDR3 bases: TGTGCCAGCAGCTTACAGCCTCGCTCATCAGATACGCAGTATTTT.

This clone was observed at least ten times. The V and J genes are TRBV27 and TRBJ2-3, with 10 bases aligning to TRBD1. The trim removed 5 bases at V and 5 bases at J, leaving 10 bases unmatched. Germline-derived CDR1 and CDR2 are MNHEY and SMNVEV (reference sequence). This CDR3 is 16 amino acids long. CDR3 amino acids: CASSDRGPLWGDTQYF. The CDR3 nucleotides are TGTGCCAGCAGTGACAGGGGGCCCTTATGGGGAGATACGCAGTATTTT.